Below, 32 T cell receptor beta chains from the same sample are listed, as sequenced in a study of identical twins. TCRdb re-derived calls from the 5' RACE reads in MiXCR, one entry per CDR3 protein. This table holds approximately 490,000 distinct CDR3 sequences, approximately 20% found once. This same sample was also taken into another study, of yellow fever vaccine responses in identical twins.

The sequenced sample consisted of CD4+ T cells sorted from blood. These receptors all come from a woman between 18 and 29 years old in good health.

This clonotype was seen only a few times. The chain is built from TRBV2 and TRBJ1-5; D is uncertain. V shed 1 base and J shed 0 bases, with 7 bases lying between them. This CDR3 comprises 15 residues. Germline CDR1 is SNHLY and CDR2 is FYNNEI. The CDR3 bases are TGTGCCAGCAGTGAAGACCAGTTTAGCAATCAGCCCCAGCATTTT. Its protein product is CASSEDQFSNQPQHF.

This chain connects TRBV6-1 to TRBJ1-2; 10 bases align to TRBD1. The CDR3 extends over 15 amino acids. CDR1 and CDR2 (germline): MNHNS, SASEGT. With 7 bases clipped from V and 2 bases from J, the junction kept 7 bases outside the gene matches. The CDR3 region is CASKRQGAINYGYTF. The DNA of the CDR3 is TGTGCCAGCAAGAGACAGGGGGCTATAAACTATGGCTACACCTTC.

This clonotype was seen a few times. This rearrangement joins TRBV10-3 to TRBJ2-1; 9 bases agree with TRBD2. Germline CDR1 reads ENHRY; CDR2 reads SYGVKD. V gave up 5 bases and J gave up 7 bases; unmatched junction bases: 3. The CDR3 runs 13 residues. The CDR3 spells CAISLSGSNEQFF. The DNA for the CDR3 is TGTGCCATCAGTCTTAGCGGGAGTAATGAGCAGTTCTTC.

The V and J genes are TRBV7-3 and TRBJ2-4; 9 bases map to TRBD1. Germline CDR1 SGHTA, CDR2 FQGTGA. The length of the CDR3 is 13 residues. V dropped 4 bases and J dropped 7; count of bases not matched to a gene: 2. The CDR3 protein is CASSSGTGNIQYF. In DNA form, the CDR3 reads TGTGCCAGCAGCTCGGGGACAGGGAACATTCAGTACTTC.

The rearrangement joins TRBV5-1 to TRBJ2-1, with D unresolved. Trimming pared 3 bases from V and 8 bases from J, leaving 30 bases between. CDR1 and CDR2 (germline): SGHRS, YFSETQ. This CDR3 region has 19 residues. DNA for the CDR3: TGCGCCAGCAGCTCCCCCGCAAGAAATTTAGTATCCGCGTTAGATGAGCAGTTCTTC. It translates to CASSSPARNLVSALDEQFF.

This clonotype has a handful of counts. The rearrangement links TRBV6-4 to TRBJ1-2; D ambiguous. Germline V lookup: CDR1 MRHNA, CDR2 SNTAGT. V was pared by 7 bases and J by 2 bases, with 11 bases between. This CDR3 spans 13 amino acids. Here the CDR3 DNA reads TGTGCCAGCAACGACGGCCGCAACTATGGCTACACCTTC. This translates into CASNDGRNYGYTF.

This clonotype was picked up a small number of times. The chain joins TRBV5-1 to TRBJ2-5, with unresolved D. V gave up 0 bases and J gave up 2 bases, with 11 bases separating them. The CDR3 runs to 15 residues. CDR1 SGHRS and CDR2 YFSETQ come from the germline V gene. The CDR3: CASSLALVGQETQYF. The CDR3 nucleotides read TGCGCCAGCAGCTTGGCGTTGGTAGGACAAGAGACCCAGTACTTC.

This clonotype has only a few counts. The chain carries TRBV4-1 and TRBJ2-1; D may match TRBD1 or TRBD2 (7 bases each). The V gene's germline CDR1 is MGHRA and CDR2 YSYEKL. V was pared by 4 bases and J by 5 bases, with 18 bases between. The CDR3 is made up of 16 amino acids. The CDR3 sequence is CASSPTPGGDHNEQFF. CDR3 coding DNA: TGCGCCAGCAGCCCCACCCCAGGGGGGGACCACAATGAGCAGTTCTTC.

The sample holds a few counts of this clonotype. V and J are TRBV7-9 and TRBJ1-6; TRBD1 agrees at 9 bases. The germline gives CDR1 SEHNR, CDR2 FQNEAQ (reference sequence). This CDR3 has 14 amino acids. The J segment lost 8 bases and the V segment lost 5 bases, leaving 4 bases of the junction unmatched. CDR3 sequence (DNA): TGTGCCAGCAGCCTCGACAGGGGGTATTCACCCCTCCACTTT. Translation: CASSLDRGYSPLHF.

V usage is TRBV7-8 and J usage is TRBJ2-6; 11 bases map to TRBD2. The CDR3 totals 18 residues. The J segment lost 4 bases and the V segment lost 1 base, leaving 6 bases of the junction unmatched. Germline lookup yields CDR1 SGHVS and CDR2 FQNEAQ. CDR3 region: CASSLGLAGSLGANVLTF. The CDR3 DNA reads TGTGCCAGCAGCTTAGGACTAGCGGGGAGTCTGGGGGCCAACGTCCTGACTTTC.

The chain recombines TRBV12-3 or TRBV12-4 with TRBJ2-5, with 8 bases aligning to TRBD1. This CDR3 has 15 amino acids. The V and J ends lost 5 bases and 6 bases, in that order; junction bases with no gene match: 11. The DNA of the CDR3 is TGTGCCAGCAGTCCCACGCCCCGACAGGGGAAGACCCAGTACTTC. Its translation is CASSPTPRQGKTQYF.

Written as DNA, the CDR3 is TGCAGTGCTGATAAACAAGAGACCCAGTACTTC. Translation gives CSADKQETQYF. This chain uses TRBV20-1 with TRBJ2-5, with unresolved D. The germline gives CDR1 DFQATT, CDR2 SNEGSKA (reference sequence). Trimming took 5 bases from V and 2 from J, leaving 6 bases between them. The CDR3 runs 11 residues.

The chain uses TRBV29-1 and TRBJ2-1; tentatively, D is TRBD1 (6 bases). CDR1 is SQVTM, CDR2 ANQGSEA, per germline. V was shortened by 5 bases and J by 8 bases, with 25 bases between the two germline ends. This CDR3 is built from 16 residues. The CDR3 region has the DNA TGCAGCGTTCCAGCGACAGGCCGGTACCTACTGGATGAGCAGTTCTTC. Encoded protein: CSVPATGRYLLDEQFF.

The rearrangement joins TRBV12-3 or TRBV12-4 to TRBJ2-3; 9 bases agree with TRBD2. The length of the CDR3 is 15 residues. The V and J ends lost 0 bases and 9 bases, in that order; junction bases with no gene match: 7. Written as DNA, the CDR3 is TGTGCCAGCAGTTTAGCGAGCGGGGGGCACGAAACGCAGTATTTT. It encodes CASSLASGGHETQYF.

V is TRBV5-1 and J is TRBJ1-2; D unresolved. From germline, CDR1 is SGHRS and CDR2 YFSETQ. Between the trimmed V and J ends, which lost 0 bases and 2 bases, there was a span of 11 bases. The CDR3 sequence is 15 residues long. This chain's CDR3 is CASSLGVLGNYGYTF. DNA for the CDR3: TGCGCCAGCAGCTTGGGAGTGTTAGGGAACTATGGCTACACCTTC.

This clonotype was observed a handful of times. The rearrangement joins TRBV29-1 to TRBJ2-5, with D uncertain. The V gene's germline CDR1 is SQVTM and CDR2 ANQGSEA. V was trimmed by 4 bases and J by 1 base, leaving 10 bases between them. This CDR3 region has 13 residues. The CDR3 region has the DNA TGCAGCGTTGTCCCGCCCCCCCAAGAGACCCAGTACTTC. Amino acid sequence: CSVVPPPQETQYF.

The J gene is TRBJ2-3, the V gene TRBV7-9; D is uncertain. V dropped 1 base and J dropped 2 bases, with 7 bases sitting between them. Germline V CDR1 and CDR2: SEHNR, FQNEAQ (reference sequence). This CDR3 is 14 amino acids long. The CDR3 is CASSLDSFTDTQYF. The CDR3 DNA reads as TGTGCCAGCAGCTTAGACAGCTTCACAGATACGCAGTATTTT.

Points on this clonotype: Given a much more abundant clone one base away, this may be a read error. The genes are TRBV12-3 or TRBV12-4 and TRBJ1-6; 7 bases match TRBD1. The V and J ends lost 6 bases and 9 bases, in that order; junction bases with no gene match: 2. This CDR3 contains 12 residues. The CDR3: CASSRQGSPLHF. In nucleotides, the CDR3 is TGTGCCAGCAGCCGACAGGGTTCACCCCTCCACTTT.

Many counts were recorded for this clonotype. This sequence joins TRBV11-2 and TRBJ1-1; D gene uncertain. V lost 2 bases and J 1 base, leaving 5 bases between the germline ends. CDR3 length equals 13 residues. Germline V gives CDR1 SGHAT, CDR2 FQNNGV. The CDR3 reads CASSLLTNTEAFF. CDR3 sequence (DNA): TGTGCCAGCAGCTTATTGACGAACACTGAAGCTTTCTTT.

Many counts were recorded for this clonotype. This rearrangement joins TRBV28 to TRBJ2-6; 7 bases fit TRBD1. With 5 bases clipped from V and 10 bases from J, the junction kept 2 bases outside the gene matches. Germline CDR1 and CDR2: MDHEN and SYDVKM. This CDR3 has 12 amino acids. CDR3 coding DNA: TGTGCCAGCAGTACGGGACAGAACGTCCTGACTTTC. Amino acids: CASSTGQNVLTF.

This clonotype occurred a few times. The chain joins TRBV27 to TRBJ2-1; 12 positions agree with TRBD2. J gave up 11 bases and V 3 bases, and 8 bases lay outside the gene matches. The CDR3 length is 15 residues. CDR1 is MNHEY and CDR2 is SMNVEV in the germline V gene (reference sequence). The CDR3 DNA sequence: TGTGCCAGCAGTTTCTGGCTAGCGGGAGGGGAAAAGCAGTTCTTC. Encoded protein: CASSFWLAGGEKQFF.

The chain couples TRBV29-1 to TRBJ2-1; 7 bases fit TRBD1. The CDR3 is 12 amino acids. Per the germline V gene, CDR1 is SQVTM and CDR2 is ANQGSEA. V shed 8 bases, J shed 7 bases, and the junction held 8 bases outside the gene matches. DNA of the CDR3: TGCAGCATTCGACAGGGCCTTAATGAGCAGTTCTTC. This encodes CSIRQGLNEQFF.

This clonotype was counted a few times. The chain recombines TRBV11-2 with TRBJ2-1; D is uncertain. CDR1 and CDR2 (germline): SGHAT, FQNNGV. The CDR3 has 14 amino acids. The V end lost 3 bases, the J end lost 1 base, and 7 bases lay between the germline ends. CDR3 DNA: TGTGCCAGCAGCTTCTGGACGTCCTACAATGAGCAGTTCTTC. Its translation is CASSFWTSYNEQFF.

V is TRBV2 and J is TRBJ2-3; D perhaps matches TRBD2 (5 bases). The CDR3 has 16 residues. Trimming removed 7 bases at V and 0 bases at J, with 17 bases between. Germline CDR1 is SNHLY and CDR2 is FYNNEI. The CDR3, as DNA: TGTGCCAGCACCGTTGCAGGCTGGGAGAGCACAGATACGCAGTATTTT. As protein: CASTVAGWESTDTQYF. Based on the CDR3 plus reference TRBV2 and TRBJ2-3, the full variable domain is EPEVTQTPSHQVTQMGQEVILRCVPISNHLYFYWYRQILGQKVEFLVSFYNNEISEKSEIFDDQFSVERPDGSNFTLKIRSTKLEDSAMYFCASTVAGWESTDTQYFGPGTRLTVL.

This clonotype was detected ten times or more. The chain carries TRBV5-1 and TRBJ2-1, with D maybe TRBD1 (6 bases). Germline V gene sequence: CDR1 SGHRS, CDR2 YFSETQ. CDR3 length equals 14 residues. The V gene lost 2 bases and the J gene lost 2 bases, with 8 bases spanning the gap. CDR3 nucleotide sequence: TGCGCCAGCAGCTTTGGGGGCGCCTACAATGAGCAGTTCTTC. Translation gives CASSFGGAYNEQFF.

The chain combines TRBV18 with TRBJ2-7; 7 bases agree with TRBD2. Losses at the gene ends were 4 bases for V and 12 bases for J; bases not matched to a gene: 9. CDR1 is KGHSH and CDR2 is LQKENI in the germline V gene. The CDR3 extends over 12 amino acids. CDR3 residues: CASSLPGGLRYF. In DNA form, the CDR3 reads TGTGCCAGCTCACTGCCGGGGGGTTTACGGTACTTC.

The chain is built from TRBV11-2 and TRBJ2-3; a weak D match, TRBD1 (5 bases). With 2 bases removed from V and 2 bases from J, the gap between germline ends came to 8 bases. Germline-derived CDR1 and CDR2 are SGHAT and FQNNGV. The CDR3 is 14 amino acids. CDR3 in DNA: TGTGCCAGCAGCTTACAGGGTCACACAGATACGCAGTATTTT. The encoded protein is CASSLQGHTDTQYF. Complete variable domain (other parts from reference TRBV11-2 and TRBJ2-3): EAGVAQSPRYKIIEKRQSVAFWCNPISGHATLYWYQQILGQGPKLLIQFQNNGVVDDSQLPKDRFSAERLKGVDSTLKIQPAKLEDSAVYLCASSLQGHTDTQYFGPGTRLTVL.

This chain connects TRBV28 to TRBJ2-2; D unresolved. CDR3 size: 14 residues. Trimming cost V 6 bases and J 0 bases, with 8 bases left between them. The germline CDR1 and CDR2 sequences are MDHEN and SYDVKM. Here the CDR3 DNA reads TGTGCCAGCAGGAAAACACCGAACACCGGGGAGCTGTTTTTT. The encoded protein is CASRKTPNTGELFF.

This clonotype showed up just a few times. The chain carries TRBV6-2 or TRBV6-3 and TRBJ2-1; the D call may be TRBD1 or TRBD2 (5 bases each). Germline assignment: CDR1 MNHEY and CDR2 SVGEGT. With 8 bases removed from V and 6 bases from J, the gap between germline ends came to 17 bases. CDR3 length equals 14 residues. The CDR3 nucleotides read TGTGCCAGCCGCCGGGACGGCAGTCTCAATGAGCAGTTCTTC. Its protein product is CASRRDGSLNEQFF.

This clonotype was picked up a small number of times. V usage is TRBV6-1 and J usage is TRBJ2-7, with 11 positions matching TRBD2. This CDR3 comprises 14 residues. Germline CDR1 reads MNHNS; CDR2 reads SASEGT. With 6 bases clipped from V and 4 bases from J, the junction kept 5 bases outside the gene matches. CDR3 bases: TGTGCCAGCAGCGTTTTAGCGGGAGGGTACGAGCAGTACTTC. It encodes CASSVLAGGYEQYF.

CDR3 DNA: TGCAGTGCTAGAGACCTATCGACCGGGACTAGTAACGAGCAGTACTTC. The encoded protein is CSARDLSTGTSNEQYF. The V call is TRBV20-1, the J call TRBJ2-7; 8 bases map to TRBD2. Germline CDR1 reads DFQATT; CDR2 reads SNEGSKA (reference sequence). Trimming took 0 bases from V and 5 from J; bases not matched to a gene: 12. The CDR3 loop spans 16 amino acids.

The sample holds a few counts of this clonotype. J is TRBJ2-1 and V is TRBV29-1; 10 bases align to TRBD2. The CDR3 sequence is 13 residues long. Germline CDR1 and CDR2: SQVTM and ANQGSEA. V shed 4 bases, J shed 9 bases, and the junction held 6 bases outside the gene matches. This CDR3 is CSVGLAGVGEQFF. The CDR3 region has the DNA TGCAGCGTTGGCCTAGCGGGAGTTGGTGAGCAGTTCTTC.